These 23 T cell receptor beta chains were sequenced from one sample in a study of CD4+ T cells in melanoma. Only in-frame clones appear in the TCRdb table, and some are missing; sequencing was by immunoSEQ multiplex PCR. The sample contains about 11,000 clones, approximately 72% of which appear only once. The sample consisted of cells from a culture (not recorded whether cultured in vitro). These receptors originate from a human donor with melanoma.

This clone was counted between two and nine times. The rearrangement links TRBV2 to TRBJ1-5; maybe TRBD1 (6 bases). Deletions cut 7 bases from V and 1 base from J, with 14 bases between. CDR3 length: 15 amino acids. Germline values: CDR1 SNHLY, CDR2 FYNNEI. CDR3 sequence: CASTQKGGSNQPQHF. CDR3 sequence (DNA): TGTGCCAGCACCCAAAAGGGGGGAAGCAATCAGCCCCAGCATTTT.

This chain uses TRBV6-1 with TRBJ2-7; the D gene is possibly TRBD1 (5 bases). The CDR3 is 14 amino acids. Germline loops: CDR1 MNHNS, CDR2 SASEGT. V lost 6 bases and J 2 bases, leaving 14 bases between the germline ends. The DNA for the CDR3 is TGTGCCAGCAGCGAGTCGCAGGGCACCTACGAGCAGTACTTC. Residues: CASSESQGTYEQYF.

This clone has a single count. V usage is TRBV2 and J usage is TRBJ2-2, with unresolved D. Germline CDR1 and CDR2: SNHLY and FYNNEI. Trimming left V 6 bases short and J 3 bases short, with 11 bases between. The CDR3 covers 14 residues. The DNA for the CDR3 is TGTGCCAGCAGGCGCGCCACTCACACCGGGGAGCTGTTTTTT. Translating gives CASRRATHTGELFF.

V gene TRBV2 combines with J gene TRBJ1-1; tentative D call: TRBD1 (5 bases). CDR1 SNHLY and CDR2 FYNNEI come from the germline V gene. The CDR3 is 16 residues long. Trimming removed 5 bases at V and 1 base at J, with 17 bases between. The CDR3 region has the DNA TGTGCCAGCAGTCCCACGGGGCGGGTCAGGAACACTGAAGCTTTCTTT. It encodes CASSPTGRVRNTEAFF.

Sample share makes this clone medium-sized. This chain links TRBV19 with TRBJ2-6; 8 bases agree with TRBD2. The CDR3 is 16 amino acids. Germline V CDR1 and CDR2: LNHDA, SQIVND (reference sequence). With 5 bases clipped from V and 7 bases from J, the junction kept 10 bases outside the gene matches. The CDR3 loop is CASSRMRSGRANVLTF. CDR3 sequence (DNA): TGTGCCAGTAGTCGTATGCGCAGCGGGAGAGCCAACGTCCTGACTTTC.

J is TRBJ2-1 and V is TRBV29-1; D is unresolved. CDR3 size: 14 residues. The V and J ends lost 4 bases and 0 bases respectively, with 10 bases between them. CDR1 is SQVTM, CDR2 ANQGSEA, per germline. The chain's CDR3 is CSVVKTYSYNEQFF. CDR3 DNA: TGCAGCGTTGTCAAGACTTACTCCTACAATGAGCAGTTCTTC.

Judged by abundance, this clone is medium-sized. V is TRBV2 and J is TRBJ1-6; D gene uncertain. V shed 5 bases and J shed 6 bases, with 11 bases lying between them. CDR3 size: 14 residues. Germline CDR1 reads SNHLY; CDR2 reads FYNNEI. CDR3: CASSNEHVNSPLHF. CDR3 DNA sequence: TGTGCCAGCAGTAATGAACACGTTAATTCACCCCTCCACTTT.

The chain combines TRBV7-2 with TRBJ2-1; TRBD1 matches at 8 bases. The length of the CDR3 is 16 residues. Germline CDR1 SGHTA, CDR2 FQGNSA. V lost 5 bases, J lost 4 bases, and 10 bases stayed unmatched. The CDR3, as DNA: TGTGCCAGCAGCGCCACAGGGACAGGACGATACAATGAGCAGTTCTTC. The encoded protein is CASSATGTGRYNEQFF.

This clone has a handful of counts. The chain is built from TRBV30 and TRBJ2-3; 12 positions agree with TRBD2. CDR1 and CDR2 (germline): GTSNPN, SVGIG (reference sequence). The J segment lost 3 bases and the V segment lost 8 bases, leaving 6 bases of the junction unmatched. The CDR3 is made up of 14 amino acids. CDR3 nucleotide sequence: TGTGCCCGGACTAGCGGGATGTCAACAGATACGCAGTATTTT. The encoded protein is CARTSGMSTDTQYF. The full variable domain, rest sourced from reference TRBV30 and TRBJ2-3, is SQTIHQWPATLVQPVGSPLSLECTVEGTSNPNLYWYRQAAGRGLQLLFYSVGIGQISSEVPQNLSASRPQDRQFILSSKKLLLSDSGFYLCARTSGMSTDTQYFGPGTRLTVL.

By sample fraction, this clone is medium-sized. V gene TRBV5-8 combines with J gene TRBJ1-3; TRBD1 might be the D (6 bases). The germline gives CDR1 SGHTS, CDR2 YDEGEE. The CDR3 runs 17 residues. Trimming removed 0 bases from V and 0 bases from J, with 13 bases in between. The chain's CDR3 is CASSLAFVGGSGNTIYF. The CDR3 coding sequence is TGTGCCAGCAGCTTGGCCTTTGTAGGGGGCTCTGGAAACACCATATATTTT.

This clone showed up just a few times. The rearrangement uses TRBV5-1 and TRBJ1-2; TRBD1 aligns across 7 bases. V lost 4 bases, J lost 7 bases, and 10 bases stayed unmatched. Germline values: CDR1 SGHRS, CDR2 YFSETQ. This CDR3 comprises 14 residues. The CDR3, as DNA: TGCGCCAGCAGCCTGTCGGGAGGGGGCGGTGGCTACACCTTC. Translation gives CASSLSGGGGGYTF.

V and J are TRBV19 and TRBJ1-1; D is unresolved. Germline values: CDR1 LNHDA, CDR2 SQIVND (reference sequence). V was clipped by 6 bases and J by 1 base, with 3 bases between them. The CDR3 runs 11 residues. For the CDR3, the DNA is TGTGCCAGTAGCCGGAACACTGAAGCTTTCTTT. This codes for CASSRNTEAFF.

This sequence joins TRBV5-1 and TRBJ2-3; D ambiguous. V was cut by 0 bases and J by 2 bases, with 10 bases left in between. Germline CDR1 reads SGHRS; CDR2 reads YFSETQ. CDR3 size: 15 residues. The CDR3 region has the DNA TGCGCCAGCAGCTTGGTGGCTAGATACACAGATACGCAGTATTTT. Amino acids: CASSLVARYTDTQYF.

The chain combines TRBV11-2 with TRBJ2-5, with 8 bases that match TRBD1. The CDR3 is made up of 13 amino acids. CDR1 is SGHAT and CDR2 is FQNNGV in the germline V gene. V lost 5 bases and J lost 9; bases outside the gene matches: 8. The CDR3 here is CASSSQGAGPQYF. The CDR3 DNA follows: TGTGCCAGCAGCAGCCAGGGGGCTGGGCCCCAGTACTTC.

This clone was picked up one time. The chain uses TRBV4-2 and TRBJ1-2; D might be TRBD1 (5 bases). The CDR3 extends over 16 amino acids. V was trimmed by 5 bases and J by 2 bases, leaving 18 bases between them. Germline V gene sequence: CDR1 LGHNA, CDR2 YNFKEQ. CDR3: CASSLEVGAANYGYTF. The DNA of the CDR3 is TGTGCCAGCAGCTTGGAAGTTGGGGCCGCCAACTATGGCTACACCTTC.

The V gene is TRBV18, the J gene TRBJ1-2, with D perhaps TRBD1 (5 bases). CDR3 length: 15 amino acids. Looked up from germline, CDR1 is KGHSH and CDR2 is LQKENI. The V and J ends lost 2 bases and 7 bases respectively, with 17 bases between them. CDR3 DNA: TGTGCCAGCTCACCAGGCTTCCAGGGAGAGGGTGGCTACACCTTC. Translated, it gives CASSPGFQGEGGYTF. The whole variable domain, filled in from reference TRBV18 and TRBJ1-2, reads NAGVMQNPRHLVRRRGQEARLRCSPMKGHSHVYWYRQLPEEGLKFMVYLQKENIIDESGMPKERFSAEFPKEGPSILRIQQVVRGDSAAYFCASSPGFQGEGGYTFGSGTRLTVV.

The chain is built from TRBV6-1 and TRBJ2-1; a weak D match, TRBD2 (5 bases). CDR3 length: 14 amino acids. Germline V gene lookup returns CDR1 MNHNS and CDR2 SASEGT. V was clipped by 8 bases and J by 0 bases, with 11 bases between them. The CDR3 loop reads CASHREISYNEQFF. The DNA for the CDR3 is TGTGCCAGCCATAGGGAGATCTCCTACAATGAGCAGTTCTTC.

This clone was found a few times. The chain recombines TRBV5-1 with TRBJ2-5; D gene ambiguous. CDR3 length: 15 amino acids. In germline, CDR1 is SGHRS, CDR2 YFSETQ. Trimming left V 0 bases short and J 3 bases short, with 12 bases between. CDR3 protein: CASSLALSPEETQYF. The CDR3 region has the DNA TGCGCCAGCAGCTTGGCCCTCTCCCCAGAAGAGACCCAGTACTTC.

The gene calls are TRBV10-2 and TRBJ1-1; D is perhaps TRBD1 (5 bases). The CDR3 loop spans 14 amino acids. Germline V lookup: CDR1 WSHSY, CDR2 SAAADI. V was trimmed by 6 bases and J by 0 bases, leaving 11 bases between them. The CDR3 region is CASSWGRMNTEAFF. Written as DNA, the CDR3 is TGCGCCAGCAGCTGGGGCAGAATGAACACTGAAGCTTTCTTT.

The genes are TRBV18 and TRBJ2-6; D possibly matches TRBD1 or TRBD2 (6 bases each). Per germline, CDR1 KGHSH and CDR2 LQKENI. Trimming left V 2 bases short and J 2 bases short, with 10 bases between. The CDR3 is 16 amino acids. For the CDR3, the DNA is TGTGCCAGCTCACCAACGGGGGCGGCTGGGGCCAACGTCCTGACTTTC. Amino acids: CASSPTGAAGANVLTF.

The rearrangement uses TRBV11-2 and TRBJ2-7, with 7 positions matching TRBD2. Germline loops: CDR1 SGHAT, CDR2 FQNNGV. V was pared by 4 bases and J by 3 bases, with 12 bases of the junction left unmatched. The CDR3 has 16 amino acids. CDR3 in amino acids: CASSSGWGGGYYEQYF. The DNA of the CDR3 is TGTGCCAGCAGCTCCGGGTGGGGCGGGGGATACTACGAGCAGTACTTC.

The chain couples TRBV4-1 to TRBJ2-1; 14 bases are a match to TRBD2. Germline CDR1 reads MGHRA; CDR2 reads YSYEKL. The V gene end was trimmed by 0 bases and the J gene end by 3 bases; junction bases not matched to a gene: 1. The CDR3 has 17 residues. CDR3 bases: TGCGCCAGCAGCCAAGAGGGACTAGCGGGGGACTACAATGAGCAGTTCTTC. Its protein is CASSQEGLAGDYNEQFF.

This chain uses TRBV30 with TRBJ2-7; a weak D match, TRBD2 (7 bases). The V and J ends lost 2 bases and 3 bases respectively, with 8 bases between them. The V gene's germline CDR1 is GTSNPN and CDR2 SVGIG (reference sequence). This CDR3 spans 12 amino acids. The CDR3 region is CAWSRGGYEQYF. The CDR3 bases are TGTGCCTGGAGTAGGGGGGGCTACGAGCAGTACTTC. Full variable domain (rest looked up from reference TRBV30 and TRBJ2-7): SQTIHQWPATLVQPVGSPLSLECTVEGTSNPNLYWYRQAAGRGLQLLFYSVGIGQISSEVPQNLSASRPQDRQFILSSKKLLLSDSGFYLCAWSRGGYEQYFGPGTRLTVT.